What follows describes a single TCR beta chain. Its target is unknown. Deletions cut 3 bases from V and 8 bases from J, with 8 bases between. The CDR3 totals 12 residues. CDR1 is LGHDT and CDR2 is YNNKEL in the germline V gene (reference sequence). TCRdb's table, derived via immunoSEQ multiplex PCR, lists solely in-frame clones and lacks some. The table has tens of thousands of clones, 91% seen once; the top ten hold 4% to 6%. The data belong to a study of T cell responses to AZD1222 COVID-19 vaccine. Study outcomes and limitations: Unmutated variant regions are reportedly the target of nearly half of TCRs that are spike-specific.

The gene calls are TRBV3-1 (or the pseudogene TRBV3-2) and TRBJ1-3, with D possibly matching TRBD1 (5 bases). The sequences come from peripheral blood, collected on day 0 of MenACWY control vaccination. The receptor was derived from an adult in good health. This chain's CDR3 is CASSQGDYTIYF. Written as DNA, the CDR3 is TGTGCCAGCAGCCAGGGGGACTACACCATATATTTT.